This T cell receptor (beta chain) was documented in a study of blood T cell repertoires in COVID-19. About the study: The United States, Italy and Spain were the sources of the acute and convalescent COVID-19 samples.

Comment on this clone: The sample holds other DNA sequences that translate to the same CDR3.

How the authors handled the data: Counts of nucleated cells, estimated from reference gene primer amplification, were obtained. Generated by immunoSEQ multiplex PCR, the TCRdb table keeps only in-frame clones and is missing some. V, J and clone size are those of that table, while D and trimming were read from the DNA. The data show about 370,000 clones, roughly nine tenths seen once. This CDR3 has 13 residues. V trimming: 3 bases; J trimming: 4 bases; junction bases outside the gene matches: 2. The germline gives CDR1 SGHVS, CDR2 FNYEAQ. The source is a man aged 18-30 years who had recovered from COVID-19. Sequences were obtained from PBMCs or T cells enriched from blood (not recorded which). The chain uses TRBV7-6 and TRBJ1-2; TRBD1 agrees at 7 bases. CDR3 DNA sequence: TGTGCCAGCAGCTTTCCAGGGGGCTATGGCTACACCTTC. It translates to CASSFPGGYGYTF. Full variable domain (outside the CDR3, taken from reference TRBV7-6 and TRBJ1-2): GAGVSQSPRYKVTKRGQDVALRCDPISGHVSLYWYRQALGQGPEFLTYFNYEAQQDKSGLPNDRFSAERPEGSISTLTIQRTEQRDSAMYRCASSFPGGYGYTFGSGTRLTVV.